Sequencing of this TCR beta chain was carried out in a study of graft-versus-host responses after intestinal transplantation. Study details: Grafts were multivisceral, liver-intestinal, or isolated intestinal. All of the recipients had induction that used anti-thymocyte globulin, then tacrolimus and steroids for approximately 3 years.

CDR1 and CDR2 (germline): SGHTA, FQGNSA. V gave up 3 bases and J gave up 6 bases, with 3 bases separating them. CDR3 size: 11 residues. Assay: immunoSEQ multiplex PCR; the TCRdb copy retains only in-frame clones and omits some. Among around 18,000 clones listed, 95% were seen once. The receptor's source is a human patient who received an intestinal transplant, so some T cells may come from the graft donor. The chain recombines TRBV7-2 with TRBJ1-5; no clear D gene. Sequencing used PBMCs, obtained 23 days after intestinal transplant. The CDR3 is CASSLGQPQHF. CDR3 bases: TGTGCCAGCAGCTTGGGTCAGCCCCAGCATTTT.